What follows are 11 T cell receptor beta chains derived from one specimen sequenced in a study of beta chain features in type 1 diabetes. These receptors have no identified antigens. Findings and caveats of the study: Shortening that was moderate but significant affected the TCRB CDR3s of Type 1 diabetes patients in all four CD4+ subsets.

Every isolated RNA sample was fully reverse transcribed, so sequencing captured expressed TCRB transcripts. Profiled with immunoSEQ multiplex PCR; TCRdb holds only in-frame clones, not every one. The data show hundreds of thousands of clones, with around 15% seen just once and just under 0.04% held by the top ten. The source material was naive CD4+ T cells from blood. The origin of the receptors is a young man with type 1 diabetes.

This clone was seen only a few times. The V call is TRBV29-1, the J call TRBJ1-2, with D possibly being TRBD1 (5 bases). V lost 4 bases and J 7 bases, leaving 19 bases between the germline ends. This CDR3 has 14 amino acids. Germline V gene lookup returns CDR1 SQVTM and CDR2 ANQGSEA. CDR3 bases: TGCAGCGTTGGGGACGTCTGGGGATCTCGTGGCTACACCTTC. Its translation: CSVGDVWGSRGYTF.

This chain links TRBV27 with TRBJ2-7; 7 bases are shared with TRBD2. The CDR3 spans 18 residues. V lost 2 bases, J lost 6 bases, and 19 bases stayed unmatched. Germline V gene data show CDR1 as MNHEY and CDR2 as SMNVEV (reference sequence). The CDR3 is CASSLVPFRERGGIEQYF. DNA for the CDR3: TGTGCCAGCAGTTTAGTTCCCTTCCGGGAGCGCGGGGGAATCGAGCAGTACTTC.

This clone was counted between two and nine times. The CDR3 loop is CASSYSMAGETQYF. CDR3 in DNA: TGTGCCAGCAGTTACTCGATGGCGGGTGAGACCCAGTACTTC. This chain links TRBV6-5 with TRBJ2-5; D is perhaps TRBD2 (5 bases). V lost 0 bases to trimming and J lost 5 bases, with 10 bases between them. CDR1 is MNHEY and CDR2 is SVGAGI in the germline V gene. The length of the CDR3 is 14 residues.

The chain couples TRBV7-9 to TRBJ2-2; TRBD2 aligns across 7 bases. CDR3 size: 13 residues. Germline CDR1 is SEHNR and CDR2 is FQNEAQ (reference sequence). Unmatched junction bases numbered 3, after V lost 5 bases and J lost 6 bases. CDR3: CASSPLAAGELFF. In DNA, the CDR3 is TGTGCCAGCAGCCCCCTAGCGGCCGGGGAGCTGTTTTTT.

In this sample, this clone turned up a few times. An end of the junction differs from the germline gene, which may be a read error. The rearrangement uses TRBV7-7 and TRBJ1-1; tentatively, D is TRBD1 (5 bases). Germline loops: CDR1 SSHAT, CDR2 FNYEAQ (reference sequence). This CDR3 has 13 residues. CDR3 nucleotides: TGTGCTAGCAGTCTAGACAGGAACACTGAAGCTTTCTTT. Translation gives CASSLDRNTEAFF.

This chain uses TRBV9 with TRBJ2-2; D remains unclear. This CDR3 is built from 14 residues. The V gene lost 0 bases and the J gene lost 0 bases, with 3 bases spanning the gap. Germline-derived CDR1 and CDR2 are SGDLS and YYNGEE. The CDR3 DNA follows: TGTGCCAGCAGCGTAGCTGCGAACACCGGGGAGCTGTTTTTT. It codes for CASSVAANTGELFF.

This clone was counted between two and nine times. The genes are TRBV2 and TRBJ2-5, with no clear D. The CDR3 has 14 amino acids. Between the trimmed V and J ends, which lost 8 bases and 0 bases, there was a span of 13 bases. Germline V CDR1 and CDR2: SNHLY, FYNNEI. CDR3 amino acids: CASCPYQDQETQYF. The CDR3 nucleotides are TGTGCCAGCTGTCCTTATCAGGACCAAGAGACCCAGTACTTC.

This rearrangement joins TRBV25-1 to TRBJ1-2, with D unresolved. Germline values: CDR1 MGHDK, CDR2 SYGVNS. With 1 base removed from V and 2 bases from J, the gap between germline ends came to 5 bases. CDR3 length: 13 amino acids. CDR3 sequence reads: CASSEWENYGYTF. In nucleotides, the CDR3 is TGTGCCAGCAGTGAATGGGAGAACTATGGCTACACCTTC.

The chain has TRBV2 and TRBJ2-6; 14 bases agree with TRBD2. CDR1 and CDR2 (germline): SNHLY, FYNNEI. There are 17 residues in the CDR3. Trimming at V came to 7 bases and at J to 4 bases, leaving 6 bases not matched to a gene. The CDR3 nucleotides are TGTGCCAGCACTGGACTAGCGGGGGGCCCCGGGGCCAACGTCCTGACTTTC. Translating it yields CASTGLAGGPGANVLTF.

The V call is TRBV5-1, the J call TRBJ2-3; D may be TRBD1 or TRBD2 (5 bases each). The CDR3 length is 14 residues. Deletions cut 2 bases from V and 5 bases from J, with 12 bases between. The germline gives CDR1 SGHRS, CDR2 YFSETQ. CDR3 sequence (DNA): TGCGCCAGCAGCTTCATAGGGACGGGAGATACGCAGTATTTT. Translated: CASSFIGTGDTQYF.

This clone was recorded a few times. The sample has other DNA sequences that encode this CDR3 too. The rearrangement links TRBV30 to TRBJ1-1, with D unclear. The V end was cut by 0 bases, the J end by 5 bases, with 7 bases between. The CDR3 spans 12 residues. Germline assignment: CDR1 GTSNPN and CDR2 SVGIG (reference sequence). CDR3 region: CAWSVGQTEAFF. For the CDR3, the DNA is TGTGCCTGGAGTGTAGGGCAAACTGAAGCTTTCTTT.